This is a list of T cell receptor beta chains from one sample in a study of siplizumab effects on memory and regulatory T cells. The repertoire was sequenced with immunoSEQ multiplex PCR; TCRdb's copy has only in-frame clones and lacks some. The sample records about 63,000 clones, 75% to 90% being singletons. Material for sequencing was memory CD4+ T cells sorted from blood. The receptors come from a human donor in good health. Both conserved end residues are part of each CDR3. Fields, in order: J gene, D gene, V gene, clone size, CDR3 DNA, CDR3 protein. D genes are given only for firm matches. Size is omitted from some rows. Given values are once, few, many or a class for expanded clones.

j_gene: TRBJ2-7
d_gene: .
v_gene: TRBV5-1
abundance: .
CDR3nt: TGCGCCAGCAGCTTGCTAGGGGAAAGGCAGTACTTC
CDR3aa: CASSLLGERQYF

j_gene: TRBJ1-2
d_gene: TRBD1
v_gene: TRBV18
abundance: .
CDR3nt: TGTGCCAGCTGGGGGACAGAAGTCTATGGCTACACCTTC
CDR3aa: CASWGTEVYGYTF

j_gene: TRBJ1-3
d_gene: .
v_gene: TRBV23-1
abundance: .
CDR3nt: TGCGCCAGCAGTCTAGGGGTTGGAAACACCATATATTTT
CDR3aa: CASSLGVGNTIYF

j_gene: TRBJ2-7
d_gene: TRBD1
v_gene: TRBV6-5
abundance: .
CDR3nt: TGTGCCAGCAGTTACTCGACGGGACAGGGTTTTTACGAGCAGTACTTC
CDR3aa: CASSYSTGQGFYEQYF

j_gene: TRBJ2-2
d_gene: TRBD1
v_gene: TRBV5-1
abundance: .
CDR3nt: TGCGCCAGCAGCTTGGCCTGGGGACAGATTATTTCGAACACCGGGGAGCTGTTTTTT
CDR3aa: CASSLAWGQIISNTGELFF

j_gene: TRBJ2-7
d_gene: .
v_gene: TRBV7-6
abundance: .
CDR3nt: TGTGCCAGCAGCTTAGCCGGGGGCGCCTCCTACGAGCAGTACTTC
CDR3aa: CASSLAGGASYEQYF

j_gene: TRBJ2-3
d_gene: TRBD2
v_gene: TRBV7-8
abundance: .
CDR3nt: TGTGCCAGCAGCTTAGCGGCGGGAGGGGGGAGCACAGATACGCAGTATTTT
CDR3aa: CASSLAAGGGSTDTQYF

j_gene: TRBJ2-2
d_gene: TRBD1
v_gene: TRBV30
abundance: few
CDR3nt: TGTGCCTGCCGGGACAGCAGATTAGGGGAGCTGTTTTTT
CDR3aa: CACRDSRLGELFF

j_gene: TRBJ2-7
d_gene: .
v_gene: TRBV11-2
abundance: .
CDR3nt: TGTGCCAGCAGCTTAGACCTCATTGGGGAGCAGTACTTC
CDR3aa: CASSLDLIGEQYF

j_gene: TRBJ1-2
d_gene: .
v_gene: TRBV5-5
abundance: once
CDR3nt: TGTGCCAGCGACCCCGACGGCGACTATGGCTACACCTTC
CDR3aa: CASDPDGDYGYTF

j_gene: TRBJ1-6
d_gene: .
v_gene: TRBV5-4
abundance: .
CDR3nt: TGTGCCAGCAGATTCGGGGGTCTAAACAGCTATTCACCCCTCCACTTT
CDR3aa: CASRFGGLNSYSPLHF

j_gene: TRBJ2-3
d_gene: .
v_gene: TRBV6-1
abundance: .
CDR3nt: TGTGCCAGCAGTGAAACGGGACGGGCAGATACGCAGTATTTT
CDR3aa: CASSETGRADTQYF

j_gene: TRBJ2-7
d_gene: .
v_gene: TRBV27
abundance: .
CDR3nt: TGTGCCAGCAGTTTAAGGGCCAGGGGGGACTACGAGCAGTACTTC
CDR3aa: CASSLRARGDYEQYF

j_gene: TRBJ2-3
d_gene: TRBD2
v_gene: TRBV10-3
abundance: .
CDR3nt: TGTGCCATCAGTCTAGCGGGGGGGCTGATGGATACGCAGTATTTT
CDR3aa: CAISLAGGLMDTQYF

j_gene: TRBJ1-2
d_gene: TRBD1
v_gene: TRBV6-5
abundance: .
CDR3nt: TGTGCCATCAGTGATACCGGGACAGGGAAAGGCTACACCTTC
CDR3aa: CAISDTGTGKGYTF

j_gene: TRBJ2-3
d_gene: .
v_gene: TRBV7-2
abundance: .
CDR3nt: TGTGCCAGCAGCCCCCCAATCCGGGCAGATACGCAGTATTTT
CDR3aa: CASSPPIRADTQYF

j_gene: TRBJ2-5
d_gene: .
v_gene: TRBV19
abundance: once
CDR3nt: TGTGCCAGTGTATTACTAGCTCCGTATAAAGAGACCCAGTACTTC
CDR3aa: CASVLLAPYKETQYF

j_gene: TRBJ2-4
d_gene: .
v_gene: TRBV29-1
abundance: .
CDR3nt: TGCAGCGTTGCAAGAAGGACTGATAAAAAAAACATTCAGTACTTC
CDR3aa: CSVARRTDKKNIQYF

j_gene: TRBJ1-1
d_gene: TRBD1
v_gene: TRBV6-1
abundance: few
CDR3nt: TGTGCCACCTCGACAGGGGCAGACACTGAAGCTTTCTTT
CDR3aa: CATSTGADTEAFF

j_gene: TRBJ2-1
d_gene: TRBD2
v_gene: TRBV7-8
abundance: few
CDR3nt: TGTGCCAGCAGAGCCGGACTAGCGGGGAAGTACAATGAGCAGTTCTTC
CDR3aa: CASRAGLAGKYNEQFF

j_gene: TRBJ2-5
d_gene: .
v_gene: TRBV5-1
abundance: .
CDR3nt: TGCGCCAGCAGCCCCTTTGGGATGGCGGAGACCCAGTACTTC
CDR3aa: CASSPFGMAETQYF

j_gene: TRBJ2-1
d_gene: .
v_gene: TRBV15
abundance: once
CDR3nt: TGTGCCACCAGCAGAGATTGGCGACAGCAGTTCTTC
CDR3aa: CATSRDWRQQFF

j_gene: TRBJ1-6
d_gene: .
v_gene: TRBV5-1
abundance: .
CDR3nt: TGCGCCAGCAGCTTGGCCGGCGAGGTACGATCACCCCTCCACTTT
CDR3aa: CASSLAGEVRSPLHF

j_gene: TRBJ1-3
d_gene: .
v_gene: TRBV5-1
abundance: .
CDR3nt: TGCGCCAGCAGCTACGCGGACAGTAGCTCTGGAAACACCATATATTTT
CDR3aa: CASSYADSSSGNTIYF

j_gene: TRBJ2-5
d_gene: .
v_gene: TRBV7-2
abundance: .
CDR3nt: TGTGCCAGCAGCTTACCGGGGGTCCGCAACCAAGAGACCCAGTACTTC
CDR3aa: CASSLPGVRNQETQYF

j_gene: TRBJ2-7
d_gene: TRBD1
v_gene: TRBV15
abundance: .
CDR3nt: TGTGCCACCAGCAGAGATTATCAGGGACAGACCTACGAGCAGTACTTC
CDR3aa: CATSRDYQGQTYEQYF

j_gene: TRBJ2-7
d_gene: .
v_gene: TRBV9
abundance: .
CDR3nt: TGTGCCAGCAGCTTAGCCGGGGGCGCCTCCTACGAGCAGTACTTC
CDR3aa: CASSLAGGASYEQYF

j_gene: TRBJ2-1
d_gene: .
v_gene: TRBV10-3
abundance: .
CDR3nt: TGTGCCATCAGTCCGGTGCCTCGGACCAATGAGCAGTTCTTC
CDR3aa: CAISPVPRTNEQFF

j_gene: TRBJ2-3
d_gene: TRBD2
v_gene: TRBV4-1
abundance: .
CDR3nt: TGCGCCAGCAGCCAGGACAAGGGACTAGCGGGGGGCCCAGATACGCAGTATTTT
CDR3aa: CASSQDKGLAGGPDTQYF